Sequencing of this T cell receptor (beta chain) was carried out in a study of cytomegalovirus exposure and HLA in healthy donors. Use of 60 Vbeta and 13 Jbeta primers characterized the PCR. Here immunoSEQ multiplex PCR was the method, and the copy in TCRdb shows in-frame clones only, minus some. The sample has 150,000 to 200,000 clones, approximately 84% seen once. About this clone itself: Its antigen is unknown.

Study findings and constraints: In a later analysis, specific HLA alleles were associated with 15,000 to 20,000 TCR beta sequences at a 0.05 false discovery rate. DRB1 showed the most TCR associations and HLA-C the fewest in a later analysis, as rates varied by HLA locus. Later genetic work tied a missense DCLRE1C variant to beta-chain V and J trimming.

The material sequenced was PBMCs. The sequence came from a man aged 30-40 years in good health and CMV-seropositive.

The CDR3 sequence is CASSSWTGYNSPLHF. Here the CDR3 DNA reads TGTGCCAGCAGTTCCTGGACAGGTTATAATTCACCCCTCCACTTT. The genes are TRBV6-6 and TRBJ1-6, with 7 nucleotides matching TRBD1. V gave up 4 bases and J gave up 4 bases; unmatched junction bases: 4. This CDR3 spans 15 amino acids. Germline loops: CDR1 MNHNY, CDR2 SVGAGI (reference sequence).